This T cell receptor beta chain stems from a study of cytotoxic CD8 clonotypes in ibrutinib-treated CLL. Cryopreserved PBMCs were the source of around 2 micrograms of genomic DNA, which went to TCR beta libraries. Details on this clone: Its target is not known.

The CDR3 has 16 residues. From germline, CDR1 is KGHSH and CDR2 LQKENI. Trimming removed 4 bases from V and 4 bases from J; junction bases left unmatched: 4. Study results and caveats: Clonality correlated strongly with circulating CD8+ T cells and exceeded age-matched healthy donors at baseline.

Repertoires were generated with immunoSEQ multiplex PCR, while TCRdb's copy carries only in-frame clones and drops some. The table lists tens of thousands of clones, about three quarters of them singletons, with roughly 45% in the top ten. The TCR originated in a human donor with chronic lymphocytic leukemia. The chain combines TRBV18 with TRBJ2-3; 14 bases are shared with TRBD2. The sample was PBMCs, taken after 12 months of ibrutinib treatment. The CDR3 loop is CASSLGTSGSSDTQYF. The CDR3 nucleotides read TGTGCCAGCTCACTCGGGACTAGCGGGAGTTCAGATACGCAGTATTTT.